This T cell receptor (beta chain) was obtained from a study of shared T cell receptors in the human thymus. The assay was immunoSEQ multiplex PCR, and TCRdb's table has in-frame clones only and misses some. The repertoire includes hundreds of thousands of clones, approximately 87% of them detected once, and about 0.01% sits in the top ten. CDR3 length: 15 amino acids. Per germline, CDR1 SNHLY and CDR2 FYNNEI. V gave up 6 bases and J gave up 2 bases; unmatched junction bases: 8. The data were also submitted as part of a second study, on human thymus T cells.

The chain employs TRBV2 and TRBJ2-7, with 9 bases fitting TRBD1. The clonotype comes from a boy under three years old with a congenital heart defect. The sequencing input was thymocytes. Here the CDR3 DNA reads TGTGCCAGCAGGATTCAGGGGACAGGGACCTACGAGCAGTACTTC. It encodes CASRIQGTGTYEQYF.